These T cell receptor beta chains were read from a single sample in a study of T cell responses to AZD1222 COVID-19 vaccine. Sequenced by immunoSEQ multiplex PCR; TCRdb stores in-frame clones only, minus some. There are 80,000 to 100,000 clones in the sample; 70% to 90% occur only once, and 10% lies in the top ten. The input for sequencing was peripheral blood, taken on day 0 of MenACWY control vaccination. The source of these receptors is an adult in good health. CDR3s include the opening cysteine and the closing phenylalanine or tryptophan. The D gene is left open where the match is weak. Rows may omit the clone size; those that give it use once, few, many or a size class.

j_gene | len | abundance | d_gene | v_gene | CDR3aa | CDR3nt
TRBJ2-7 | 15 | NA | TRBD1 | TRBV19 | CASRNRGQGVNEQYF | TGTGCCAGTAGGAACCGAGGACAGGGGGTAAACGAGCAGTACTTC
TRBJ2-2 | 16 | NA | NA | TRBV6-2/TRBV6-3 | CASSYSSSRGTGELFF | TGTGCCAGCAGTTACTCATCTAGCCGGGGGACCGGGGAGCTGTTTTTT
TRBJ1-2 | 14 | NA | NA | TRBV7-8 | CASSPNLGSYGYTF | TGTGCCAGCAGCCCCAACCTAGGAAGCTATGGCTACACCTTC
TRBJ1-4 | 13 | NA | TRBD1 | TRBV29-1 | CSVGQGEGEKLFF | TGCAGCGTCGGACAGGGGGAAGGTGAAAAACTGTTTTTT
TRBJ2-7 | 13 | NA | NA | TRBV19 | CASKASNSYEQYF | TGTGCCAGTAAGGCCAGTAATAGTTACGAGCAGTACTTC
TRBJ2-5 | 16 | NA | NA | TRBV7-6 | CASSLEVGQGQETQYF | TGTGCCAGCAGCTTAGAGGTTGGGCAGGGCCAAGAGACCCAGTACTTC
TRBJ1-1 | 14 | NA | NA | TRBV4-2 | CASSTHTQNSEAFF | TGTGCCAGCAGCACCCACACCCAAAATTCTGAAGCTTTCTTT
TRBJ2-4 | 16 | NA | NA | TRBV18 | CASSPDGVRVKNIQYF | TGTGCCAGCTCACCTGACGGGGTTAGGGTCAAAAACATTCAGTACTTC
TRBJ1-2 | 15 | NA | NA | TRBV7-6 | CASSLGSGSDYGYTF | TGTGCCAGCAGCTTAGGTTCGGGGAGCGACTATGGCTACACCTTC
TRBJ1-5 | 15 | NA | NA | TRBV6-5 | CASSTGTGYNQPQHF | TGTGCCAGCAGCACCGGGACGGGGTACAATCAGCCCCAGCATTTT
TRBJ1-3 | 12 | NA | NA | TRBV28 | CASSSPGNTIYF | TGTGCCAGCAGCTCCCCCGGAAACACCATATATTTT
TRBJ2-5 | 13 | NA | NA | TRBV27 | CASRQGLRETQYF | TGTGCCAGCAGGCAGGGGTTGCGAGAGACCCAGTACTTC
TRBJ2-1 | 16 | NA | TRBD2 | TRBV2 | CASSPNGLAGGLEQFF | TGTGCCAGCAGTCCGAATGGACTAGCGGGGGGGCTTGAGCAGTTCTTC
TRBJ1-4 | 14 | NA | NA | TRBV7-2 | CASSLPGAFEKLFF | TGTGCCAGCAGCTTACCAGGGGCTTTTGAAAAACTGTTTTTT
TRBJ1-1 | 15 | NA | TRBD1 | TRBV7-2 | CASSLSSGGVTEAFF | TGTGCCAGCAGCTTATCCTCAGGGGGTGTCACTGAAGCTTTCTTT
TRBJ2-7 | 13 | NA | TRBD1 | TRBV7-2 | CASSLGQGNEQYF | TGTGCCAGCAGCTTGGGACAGGGGAACGAGCAGTACTTC
TRBJ2-1 | 13 | NA | NA | TRBV7-2 | CASSLLGGHEQFF | TGTGCCAGCAGCTTATTGGGCGGGCATGAGCAGTTCTTC
TRBJ2-7 | 9 | NA | NA | TRBV5-4 | CASLPEQYF | TGTGCCAGCCTCCCCGAGCAGTACTTC
TRBJ1-5 | 16 | NA | TRBD1 | TRBV3-1/TRBV3-2 | CASSPGTGGGHQPQHF | TGTGCCAGCAGCCCTGGGACAGGGGGTGGTCACCAGCCCCAGCATTTT
TRBJ1-4 | 15 | NA | TRBD1 | TRBV7-2 | CASSLWQGADEKLFF | TGTGCCAGCAGCTTATGGCAGGGGGCAGATGAAAAACTGTTTTTT
TRBJ1-1 | 13 | NA | NA | TRBV12-3/TRBV12-4 | CASTWQANTEAFF | TGTGCCAGCACTTGGCAGGCGAACACTGAAGCTTTCTTT
TRBJ1-1 | 12 | medium-sized | NA | TRBV13 | CASSHGDTEAFF | TGTGCCAGCAGCCACGGGGACACTGAAGCTTTCTTT
TRBJ1-2 | 14 | NA | TRBD1 | TRBV7-9 | CASSRGQGDYGYTF | TGTGCCAGCAGCCGCGGACAGGGAGACTATGGCTACACCTTC
TRBJ2-3 | 18 | NA | TRBD2 | TRBV6-1 | CASSENRLAGGPADTQYF | TGTGCCAGCAGTGAAAACCGTCTAGCGGGGGGGCCGGCAGATACGCAGTATTTT
TRBJ1-6 | 16 | few | TRBD1 | TRBV4-1 | CASSPEFRDRGPALHF | TGCGCCAGCAGCCCCGAATTCCGGGACAGGGGGCCGGCCCTCCACTTT
TRBJ1-6 | 13 | NA | NA | TRBV12-3/TRBV12-4 | CASSFAGRAPLHF | TGTGCCAGCAGTTTCGCAGGGAGGGCACCCCTCCACTTT
TRBJ2-7 | 11 | few | NA | TRBV12-5 | CASGLGYEQYF | TGTGCTAGTGGTTTGGGCTACGAGCAGTACTTC
TRBJ1-4 | 15 | NA | TRBD1 | TRBV7-2 | CASSLETGGGEKLFF | TGTGCCAGCAGCTTAGAGACAGGGGGCGGTGAAAAACTGTTTTTT
TRBJ2-7 | 13 | NA | NA | TRBV18 | CASSPPWSYEQYF | TGTGCCAGCTCACCCCCCTGGTCCTACGAGCAGTACTTC